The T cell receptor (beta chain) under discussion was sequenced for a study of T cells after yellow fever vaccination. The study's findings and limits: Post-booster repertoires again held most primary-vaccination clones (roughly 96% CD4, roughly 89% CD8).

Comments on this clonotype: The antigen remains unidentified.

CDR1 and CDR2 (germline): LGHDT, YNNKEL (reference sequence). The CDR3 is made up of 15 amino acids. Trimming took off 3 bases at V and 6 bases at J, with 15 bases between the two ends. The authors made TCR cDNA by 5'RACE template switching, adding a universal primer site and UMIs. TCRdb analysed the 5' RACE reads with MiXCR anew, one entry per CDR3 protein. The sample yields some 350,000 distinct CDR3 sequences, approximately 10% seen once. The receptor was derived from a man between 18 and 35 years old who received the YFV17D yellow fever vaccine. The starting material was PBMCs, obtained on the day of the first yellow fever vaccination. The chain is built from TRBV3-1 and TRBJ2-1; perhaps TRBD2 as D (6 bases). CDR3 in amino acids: CASSQRGKLSNEQFF. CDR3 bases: TGTGCCAGCAGCCAGCGGGGCAAGTTGTCCAATGAGCAGTTCTTC.